Listed below are T cell receptor beta chains from one sample, sequenced in a study of T cells in Graves' hyperthyroidism and ophthalmopathy. MiXCR, run by TCRdb on the multiplex PCR reads, gives a single entry per CDR3 protein. The repertoire includes roughly 110,000 distinct CDR3 sequences, about 17% of them detected once, and 35% to 50% sits in the top ten. Sequencing was carried out using blood. The receptors here all came from a woman between 45 and 65 years old with Graves' hyperthyroidism. Both conserved end residues are part of each CDR3. Each record gives: V gene, J gene, D gene, clone size, CDR3 protein, CDR3 DNA. A D gene is named only where the DNA matches it firmly. Not every row has a clone size; where given, it reads once, few, many or a size class.

>TRBV12-3/TRBV12-4|TRBJ2-1|TRBD2|many
CASSSGLAGSSYNEQFF
TGTGCCAGCAGTTCCGGACTAGCGGGAAGTTCCTACAATGAGCAGTTCTTC
>TRBV5-4|TRBJ1-2|.|few
CASSLGSWDYGYTF
TGTGCCAGCAGCTTGGGGTCCTGGGACTATGGCTACACCTTC
>TRBV6-1|TRBJ1-5|TRBD1|many
CASSGQGFTRQPQHF
TGTGCCAGCAGTGGACAGGGGTTCACTCGTCAGCCCCAGCATTTT
>TRBV20-1|TRBJ2-5|TRBD2|.
CSAVDLAGVGETQYF
TGCAGTGCCGTTGACCTAGCGGGGGTGGGGGAGACCCAGTACTTC
>TRBV11-2|TRBJ2-5|.|many
CASSFSPVETQYF
TGTGCCAGCAGCTTTAGCCCGGTAGAGACCCAGTACTTC
>TRBV18|TRBJ1-5|.|many
CASSQQTEQPQHF
TGTGCCAGCTCACAACAGACAGAACAGCCCCAGCATTTT
>TRBV20-1|TRBJ1-5|.|many
CSASSKRSLNQPQHF
TGCAGTGCTAGTTCCAAGCGATCGCTCAATCAGCCCCAGCATTTT
>TRBV7-2|TRBJ2-7|.|.
CASSLAGTPTEQYF
TGTGCCAGCAGCTTAGCCGGGACTCCTACCGAGCAGTACTTC
>TRBV12-3/TRBV12-4|TRBJ1-2|.|many
CASSSRTESNYGYTF
TGTGCCAGCAGCTCACGGACAGAATCTAACTATGGCTACACCTTC
>TRBV29-1|TRBJ2-1|.|.
CSVEGPSSYNEQFF
TGCAGCGTTGAAGGGCCGAGCTCCTACAATGAGCAGTTCTTC
>TRBV2|TRBJ2-1|.|many
CASSRGTAPGNEQFF
TGTGCCAGCAGCCGTGGGACCGCACCCGGGAATGAGCAGTTCTTC
>TRBV6-1|TRBJ2-3|.|many
CASTRAAGDTQYF
TGTGCCAGCACCCGGGCCGCCGGGGATACGCAGTATTTT
>TRBV30|TRBJ1-3|.|many
CAWRQETGRNTIYF
TGTGCCTGGCGGCAGGAGACAGGCAGAAACACCATATATTTT
>TRBV25-1|TRBJ2-2|.|few
CASSEPGGTGELFF
TGTGCCAGCAGTGAACCCGGGGGCACCGGGGAGCTGTTTTTT
>TRBV28|TRBJ2-7|TRBD1|many
CASSRQGVRNEQYF
TGTGCCAGCAGCCGACAGGGCGTGAGGAACGAGCAGTACTTC
>TRBV30|TRBJ2-1|TRBD2|.
CAWSALGGLAREEQFF
TGTGCCTGGAGTGCGCTTGGGGGACTAGCGAGGGAAGAGCAGTTCTTC
>TRBV5-1|TRBJ2-2|.|many
CASSLDPRRELFF
TGCGCCAGCAGCTTGGACCCCCGGCGGGAGCTGTTTTTT
>TRBV7-9|TRBJ2-1|.|many
CASSLTDLNNEQFF
TGTGCCAGCAGCCTTACTGACCTAAACAATGAGCAGTTCTTC
>TRBV28|TRBJ2-3|.|few
CASSFRRDTQYF
TGTGCCAGCAGTTTCCGGCGGGATACGCAGTATTTT
>TRBV5-1|TRBJ1-2|TRBD1|many
CASRRPGQGFGYTF
TGCGCCAGCAGACGACCGGGACAGGGCTTTGGCTACACCTTC
>TRBV14|TRBJ2-1|.|.
CASSRRGSTYNEQFF
TGTGCCAGCAGCCGCCGCGGTAGTACCTACAATGAGCAGTTCTTC
>TRBV7-9|TRBJ2-1|.|many
CASSSGRDSYNEQFF
TGTGCCAGCAGCTCCGGCCGGGATTCCTACAATGAGCAGTTCTTC
>TRBV28|TRBJ2-7|.|.
CASIQGTNSYEQYF
TGTGCCAGCATCCAGGGGACGAACTCCTACGAGCAGTACTTC
>TRBV7-9|TRBJ2-5|.|many
CASSLGDAPLQYF
TGTGCCAGCAGCTTAGGAGATGCGCCTCTCCAGTACTTC
>TRBV11-2|TRBJ2-1|TRBD2|many
CASRRLAGVNEQFF
TGTGCCAGCAGAAGACTAGCGGGAGTCAATGAGCAGTTCTTC
>TRBV5-1|TRBJ2-7|TRBD2|many
CASSLGAGGPFSEQYF
TGCGCCAGCAGCTTGGGAGCGGGAGGGCCGTTTAGCGAGCAGTACTTC
>TRBV7-9|TRBJ1-4|.|many
CASSLAQGPEKLFF
TGTGCCAGCAGCTTAGCACAGGGACCCGAAAAACTGTTTTTT
>TRBV7-2|TRBJ2-5|TRBD1|many
CASSPQGAETQYF
TGTGCCAGCAGCCCACAGGGGGCTGAGACCCAGTACTTC
>TRBV20-1|TRBJ1-1|.|many
CSARAAWRTEAFF
TGCAGTGCTAGAGCGGCCTGGCGGACTGAAGCTTTCTTT
>TRBV5-4|TRBJ1-2|.|many
CASSLAVEANYGYTF
TGTGCCAGCAGCTTGGCGGTAGAAGCTAACTATGGCTACACCTTC